This T cell receptor beta chain was sequenced in a study of CD4 T cells in relation to SARS-CoV-2 and coronaviruses. General study results and limits: Monoreactive clones expanded significantly more to SARS-CoV-2 than crossreactive clones did.

The CDR3 extends over 14 amino acids. V gave up 2 bases and J gave up 2 bases, with 10 bases separating them. Germline values: CDR1 PRHDT, CDR2 FYEKMQ (reference sequence). Profiling relied on immunoSEQ multiplex PCR, and the TCRdb table lists in-frame clones only, not all of them. The table shows some 68,000 clones, with 90% to 95% occurring only once. Turning to this clone: Its antigen is not identified.

CD4+ T cells from unexposed donors were obtained before the COVID-19 pandemic (2011-2018). The origin of this receptor is a human donor in good health. This sequence joins TRBV13 and TRBJ2-7, with D perhaps TRBD1 or TRBD2 (5 bases each). The specimen was naive CD4+ T cells from PBMCs. Subset defined: naive CD4+ T cells isolated by negative enrichment. CDR3 in amino acids: CASSLFGTTYEQYF. The CDR3 coding sequence is TGTGCCAGCAGCTTATTCGGGACCACCTACGAGCAGTACTTC.